Listed below are T cell receptor beta chains from one sample, sequenced in a study of CD8 T cells in ankylosing spondylitis. TCRdb redid the calling of the 5' RACE reads with MiXCR, one entry per CDR3 protein. The data show 150,000 to 200,000 distinct CDR3 sequences, 13% seen once. Sequenced input: blood, either unsorted or a sorted T cell fraction (not recorded which). The source is a female donor with ankylosing spondylitis or in good health (not recorded which). Both conserved end residues are part of each CDR3. A D gene is named only where the DNA matches it firmly. A row's size may be missing; if present it is once, few, many or a size class.

clone_size: -
v_call: TRBV6-2/TRBV6-3
d_call: -
j_call: TRBJ2-2
cdr3_aa: CASSYGDGLNTGELFF
cdr3_nt: TGTGCCAGCAGTTACGGCGACGGGCTCAACACCGGGGAGCTGTTTTTT

clone_size: many
v_call: TRBV5-1
d_call: -
j_call: TRBJ1-1
cdr3_aa: CASSPPAATEAFF
cdr3_nt: TGCGCCAGCAGCCCCCCGGCAGCGACTGAAGCTTTCTTT

clone_size: many
v_call: TRBV5-8
d_call: -
j_call: TRBJ1-3
cdr3_aa: CASSLEGIIKNTIYF
cdr3_nt: TGTGCCAGCAGCTTGGAGGGGATTATAAAAAACACCATATATTTT

clone_size: many
v_call: TRBV10-3
d_call: TRBD1
j_call: TRBJ2-7
cdr3_aa: CAIREPGQGVYYEQYF
cdr3_nt: TGTGCCATCAGGGAACCGGGACAGGGGGTTTACTACGAGCAGTACTTC

clone_size: -
v_call: TRBV29-1
d_call: -
j_call: TRBJ1-1
cdr3_aa: CSVAGGPAEAFF
cdr3_nt: TGCAGCGTAGCGGGGGGACCCGCTGAAGCTTTCTTT

clone_size: many
v_call: TRBV27
d_call: TRBD2
j_call: TRBJ2-1
cdr3_aa: CASSLWSSGRIYEQFF
cdr3_nt: TGTGCCAGCAGTTTATGGTCTAGCGGGAGAATCTATGAGCAGTTCTTC

clone_size: -
v_call: TRBV20-1
d_call: TRBD1
j_call: TRBJ1-2
cdr3_aa: CCARDPTGGSPGDGYTF
cdr3_nt: TGCTGTGCTAGAGATCCCACAGGGGGCTCACCCGGCGATGGCTACACCTTC

clone_size: few
v_call: TRBV7-9
d_call: -
j_call: TRBJ1-1
cdr3_aa: CASSYGGGARVTEAFF
cdr3_nt: TGTGCCAGCAGTTACGGCGGGGGGGCGCGGGTCACTGAAGCTTTCTTT

clone_size: many
v_call: TRBV6-5
d_call: -
j_call: TRBJ1-5
cdr3_aa: CASSYARGQPQHF
cdr3_nt: TGTGCCAGCAGTTACGCCAGGGGACAGCCCCAGCATTTT

clone_size: few
v_call: TRBV18
d_call: -
j_call: TRBJ1-4
cdr3_aa: CASSPGSEKLFF
cdr3_nt: TGTGCCAGCTCACCGGGCAGCGAAAAACTGTTTTTT

clone_size: few
v_call: TRBV10-3
d_call: TRBD2
j_call: TRBJ2-4
cdr3_aa: CAISEQRAGVSTLAKNIQYF
cdr3_nt: TGTGCCATCAGTGAGCAAAGAGCGGGAGTGTCTACCTTAGCCAAAAACATTCAGTACTTC

clone_size: many
v_call: TRBV27
d_call: -
j_call: TRBJ1-1
cdr3_aa: CASSLSLSGLNTEAFF
cdr3_nt: TGTGCCAGCAGTTTATCGTTAAGCGGGTTGAACACTGAAGCTTTCTTT

clone_size: few
v_call: TRBV7-2
d_call: -
j_call: TRBJ2-7
cdr3_aa: CASSPTPSGRSYEQYF
cdr3_nt: TGTGCCAGCAGCCCCACACCCTCGGGGAGGTCCTACGAGCAGTACTTC

clone_size: few
v_call: TRBV29-1
d_call: -
j_call: TRBJ2-5
cdr3_aa: CSGRGRETQYF
cdr3_nt: TGCAGCGGCAGGGGAAGGGAGACCCAGTACTTC

clone_size: many
v_call: TRBV7-2
d_call: -
j_call: TRBJ1-1
cdr3_aa: CASRQGSEAFF
cdr3_nt: TGTGCCAGCAGGCAGGGATCTGAAGCTTTCTTT

clone_size: few
v_call: TRBV6-6
d_call: -
j_call: TRBJ1-4
cdr3_aa: CASLKEEDEKLFF
cdr3_nt: TGTGCCAGCCTGAAGGAGGAAGATGAAAAACTGTTTTTT

clone_size: few
v_call: TRBV18
d_call: -
j_call: TRBJ2-7
cdr3_aa: CASSPASADSYEQYF
cdr3_nt: TGTGCCAGCTCACCCGCTAGCGCAGATTCCTACGAGCAGTACTTC

clone_size: -
v_call: TRBV27
d_call: -
j_call: TRBJ2-3
cdr3_aa: CASSLSIGKSDTQYF
cdr3_nt: TGTGCCAGCAGTTTATCGATTGGGAAATCAGATACGCAGTATTTT

clone_size: many
v_call: TRBV29-1
d_call: TRBD1
j_call: TRBJ1-2
cdr3_aa: CSVRTGGNYGYTF
cdr3_nt: TGCAGCGTGCGGACAGGGGGGAACTATGGCTACACCTTC

clone_size: many
v_call: TRBV20-1
d_call: -
j_call: TRBJ2-3
cdr3_aa: CSAPGRGDTQYF
cdr3_nt: TGCAGTGCTCCCGGCCGTGGAGATACGCAGTATTTT

clone_size: many
v_call: TRBV12-3/TRBV12-4
d_call: TRBD1
j_call: TRBJ1-4
cdr3_aa: CASSGQGRNNEKLFF
cdr3_nt: TGTGCCAGCAGTGGACAGGGGCGGAATAATGAAAAACTGTTTTTT

clone_size: many
v_call: TRBV27
d_call: TRBD1
j_call: TRBJ1-4
cdr3_aa: CASSSGQGGTTNEKLFF
cdr3_nt: TGTGCCAGCAGTTCGGGACAGGGGGGGACAACTAATGAAAAACTGTTTTTT

clone_size: -
v_call: TRBV20-1
d_call: -
j_call: TRBJ2-1
cdr3_aa: CSARSSERTDEQFF
cdr3_nt: TGCAGTGCTCGTTCTAGCGAGAGAACCGATGAGCAGTTCTTC

clone_size: many
v_call: TRBV25-1
d_call: TRBD1
j_call: TRBJ2-7
cdr3_aa: CASSAQGWTYEQYF
cdr3_nt: TGTGCCAGCAGTGCACAGGGGTGGACCTACGAGCAGTACTTC

clone_size: -
v_call: TRBV6-1
d_call: -
j_call: TRBJ2-7
cdr3_aa: CARSDGDAAEQYF
cdr3_nt: TGTGCCAGGTCGGATGGGGACGCAGCGGAGCAGTACTTC

clone_size: -
v_call: TRBV4-2
d_call: -
j_call: TRBJ1-3
cdr3_aa: CASSQDLTFSGNTIYF
cdr3_nt: TGTGCCAGCAGCCAAGATTTGACCTTCTCTGGAAACACCATATATTTT

clone_size: many
v_call: TRBV12-3/TRBV12-4
d_call: -
j_call: TRBJ2-7
cdr3_aa: CASSLSSTPHF
cdr3_nt: TGTGCCAGCAGTTTAAGTTCCACGCCGCACTTC

clone_size: many
v_call: TRBV20-1
d_call: -
j_call: TRBJ2-3
cdr3_aa: CSALIGSTDTQYF
cdr3_nt: TGCAGTGCGCTCATAGGAAGCACAGATACGCAGTATTTT

clone_size: -
v_call: TRBV6-2/TRBV6-3
d_call: -
j_call: TRBJ1-2
cdr3_aa: CASSETGYGYTF
cdr3_nt: TGTGCCAGCAGTGAGACAGGATATGGCTACACCTTC

clone_size: -
v_call: TRBV5-1
d_call: -
j_call: TRBJ1-4
cdr3_aa: CASSLAAGGVETNEKLFF
cdr3_nt: TGCGCCAGCAGCTTGGCGGCGGGAGGAGTTGAAACTAATGAAAAACTGTTTTTT

clone_size: few
v_call: TRBV4-3
d_call: TRBD2
j_call: TRBJ2-1
cdr3_aa: CASSQGLAGTDEQFF
cdr3_nt: TGCGCCAGCAGCCAGGGACTAGCGGGGACGGATGAGCAGTTCTTC

clone_size: -
v_call: TRBV20-1
d_call: -
j_call: TRBJ2-1
cdr3_aa: CCARGGGTVYNEQFF
cdr3_nt: TGCTGTGCTAGGGGGGGCGGGACCGTCTACAATGAGCAGTTCTTC

clone_size: many
v_call: TRBV7-8
d_call: -
j_call: TRBJ1-4
cdr3_aa: CASSLIPTDEKLFF
cdr3_nt: TGTGCCAGCAGCTTAATACCCACGGATGAAAAACTGTTTTTT

clone_size: -
v_call: TRBV12-3/TRBV12-4
d_call: TRBD2
j_call: TRBJ2-3
cdr3_aa: CASSLYPVGGDTQYF
cdr3_nt: TGTGCCAGCAGTTTATACCCGGTCGGGGGGGATACGCAGTATTTT

clone_size: many
v_call: TRBV6-4
d_call: -
j_call: TRBJ2-3
cdr3_aa: CASSDPVTTDTQYF
cdr3_nt: TGTGCCAGCAGTGATCCGGTGACCACAGATACGCAGTATTTT

clone_size: once
v_call: TRBV28
d_call: -
j_call: TRBJ2-4
cdr3_aa: CASSGWGAKNIQYF
cdr3_nt: TGTGCCAGCAGTGGTTGGGGAGCCAAAAACATTCAGTACTTC

clone_size: many
v_call: TRBV7-2
d_call: -
j_call: TRBJ1-2
cdr3_aa: CASSFSRSDGYTF
cdr3_nt: TGTGCCAGCAGCTTTTCCAGGAGTGATGGCTACACCTTC

clone_size: many
v_call: TRBV29-1
d_call: TRBD1
j_call: TRBJ1-1
cdr3_aa: CSVGQGGRNTEAFF
cdr3_nt: TGCAGCGTGGGACAGGGCGGGAGGAACACTGAAGCTTTCTTT

clone_size: many
v_call: TRBV12-3/TRBV12-4
d_call: TRBD2
j_call: TRBJ2-1
cdr3_aa: CASSLRLAGQFF
cdr3_nt: TGTGCCAGCAGTCTCCGACTAGCTGGGCAGTTCTTC

clone_size: many
v_call: TRBV12-3/TRBV12-4
d_call: -
j_call: TRBJ2-3
cdr3_aa: CASSFGGAKDTQYF
cdr3_nt: TGTGCCAGCAGTTTTGGGGGGGCGAAAGATACGCAGTATTTT

clone_size: -
v_call: TRBV12-3/TRBV12-4
d_call: -
j_call: TRBJ2-7
cdr3_aa: CASSPTDPHYEQYF
cdr3_nt: TGTGCCAGCAGCCCGACAGACCCCCACTACGAGCAGTACTTC

clone_size: -
v_call: TRBV30
d_call: -
j_call: TRBJ2-5
cdr3_aa: CAAGGPPVTQYF
cdr3_nt: TGTGCCGCCGGAGGGCCACCGGTGACCCAGTACTTC

clone_size: medium-sized
v_call: TRBV27
d_call: -
j_call: TRBJ1-5
cdr3_aa: CASSLRSGSNQPQHF
cdr3_nt: TGTGCCAGCAGTTTAAGGAGCGGTAGCAATCAGCCCCAGCATTTT

clone_size: many
v_call: TRBV29-1
d_call: -
j_call: TRBJ2-1
cdr3_aa: CSVEDSYNEQFF
cdr3_nt: TGCAGCGTTGAAGACTCCTACAATGAGCAGTTCTTC

clone_size: few
v_call: TRBV7-9
d_call: -
j_call: TRBJ1-5
cdr3_aa: CASSRGASQPQHF
cdr3_nt: TGTGCCAGCAGCCGGGGCGCGAGTCAGCCCCAGCATTTT

clone_size: many
v_call: TRBV4-3
d_call: -
j_call: TRBJ2-7
cdr3_aa: CASSQAATGSSYEQYF
cdr3_nt: TGCGCCAGCAGCCAAGCTGCAACGGGTAGCTCCTACGAGCAGTACTTC

clone_size: many
v_call: TRBV24-1
d_call: TRBD1
j_call: TRBJ2-2
cdr3_aa: CATSDPGTGVTGELFF
cdr3_nt: TGTGCCACCAGTGACCCCGGGACAGGGGTCACCGGGGAGCTGTTTTTT

clone_size: many
v_call: TRBV20-1
d_call: -
j_call: TRBJ2-4
cdr3_aa: CSAGPGLSKNIQYF
cdr3_nt: TGCAGTGCTGGCCCAGGGTTGTCCAAAAACATTCAGTACTTC

clone_size: many
v_call: TRBV29-1
d_call: -
j_call: TRBJ2-3
cdr3_aa: CSVATRNLGFADTQYF
cdr3_nt: TGCAGCGTCGCTACTAGAAACCTGGGATTTGCAGATACGCAGTATTTT

clone_size: many
v_call: TRBV6-1
d_call: -
j_call: TRBJ1-2
cdr3_aa: CASFKGDRQLNYGYTF
cdr3_nt: TGTGCCAGTTTCAAGGGTGACCGCCAACTTAACTATGGCTACACCTTC

clone_size: -
v_call: TRBV7-2
d_call: -
j_call: TRBJ2-5
cdr3_aa: CASSQAPKETQYF
cdr3_nt: TGTGCCAGCAGCCAGGCCCCGAAAGAGACCCAGTACTTC